This paragraph reports one T cell receptor beta chain. Antigen unknown. RNA extraction was followed by reverse transcription into cDNA, which acted as the sequencing template. Produced via immunoSEQ multiplex PCR; TCRdb's table is partial and in-frame only. The sample contains 110,000 to 150,000 clones, 40% to 55% of which appear only once. The sample is drawn from a study of CD8+ T cells in alopecia areata. At the level of the study: Treated patients took oral tofacitinib at 5 to 10 mg twice daily. Notes on the study in general: Scalp lesions, especially in alopecia totalis/universalis, had higher clonality than normal scalp. Unlike in mice, where it was clearer, TCR sharing across patients was less clear, possibly HLA-related.

Germline CDR1 is LNHNV and CDR2 is YYDKDF (reference sequence). CDR3 size: 14 residues. Deletions cut 5 bases from V and 1 base from J, with 10 bases between. Punch biopsies of lesional scalp, plus peripheral blood, were taken from alopecia areata patients. The gene calls are TRBV15 and TRBJ2-3; D not resolved. The receptor comes from a human donor with alopecia areata. The sample consisted of CD4+ T cells sorted from blood, taken at week 0. The CDR3 reads CATSPHLGTDTQYF. DNA of the CDR3: TGTGCCACCAGCCCCCACCTAGGCACAGATACGCAGTATTTT.